A single sample is the source of the 9 T cell receptor beta chains below, sequenced in a study of vaccination and CD4 T cells after COVID-19 (dated by TCRdb to 2022 to 2024). The label giving this sample's time point can be read as: late sampling 161 to 241 days after vaccination in a few convalescent patients. Explained via the paper, the treatment or condition label denotes: roughly 10-day PBMC culture with coronavirus spike peptide pools or control peptides (ViraFEST assay). Antigens of these TCRs are unknown. The library was generated by PCR. Data came from an Illumina iSeq 100. DNA from cultured CD4+ T cells underwent TCR sequencing with the Oncomine TCR Beta short-read assay at the Johns Hopkins FTIC core. Clones were called with MiXCR by TCRdb after fastp trimmed the public reads at Q25, and only in-frame beta chains were retained. Rows with a matching CDR3 protein are joined into one entry that keeps the most common DNA and genes. The sample profile shows 20,000 to 30,000 distinct CDR3 sequences; around 42% of them were found once. The ten most abundant clones make up around 4% of the sample.

The starting material was CD4+ T cells from blood, cultured in vitro, obtained about 7 months after SARS-CoV-2 vaccination. The source of these receptors is a human donor who had recovered from COVID-19.

This chain uses TRBV5-4 with TRBJ2-3; possible D gene TRBD2, 6 bases. Trimming left V 4 bases short and J 1 base short, with 10 bases between. The CDR3 has 14 residues. CDR1 and CDR2 (germline): SGHNT, YYREEE (reference sequence). The CDR3 coding sequence is TGTGCCAGCAGCCTATGGGGGGGCACAGATACGCAGTATTTT. Its translation: CASSLWGGTDTQYF. Using reference TRBV5-4 and TRBJ2-3 for the parts outside the CDR3, the full variable domain is ETGVTQSPTHLIKTRGQQVTLRCSSQSGHNTVSWYQQALGQGPQFIFQYYREEENGRGNFPPRFSGLQFPNYSSELNVNALELDDSALYLCASSLWGGTDTQYFGPGTRLTVL.

This clonotype occurred a few times. The rearrangement joins TRBV20-1 to TRBJ1-2, with D hard to call. The CDR3 sequence is 10 residues long. Germline CDR1 reads DFQATT; CDR2 reads SNEGSKA (reference sequence). Trimming removed 3 bases at V and 3 bases at J, with 2 bases between. The DNA for the CDR3 is TGCAGTGCTAGGGACTATGGCTACACCTTC. Translated, it gives CSARDYGYTF.

This chain connects TRBV7-8 to TRBJ1-5, with 7 positions matching TRBD1. Unmatched junction bases numbered 8, after V lost 5 bases and J lost 7 bases. The V gene's germline CDR1 is SGHVS and CDR2 FQNEAQ. The CDR3 totals 14 residues. For the CDR3, the DNA is TGTGCCAGCAGCGCGATCGACAGGGCCCAGCCCCAGCATTTT. It is translated as CASSAIDRAQPQHF.

This clonotype has only a few counts. The rearrangement links TRBV2 to TRBJ2-7, with no clear D. CDR1 SNHLY and CDR2 FYNNEI come from the germline V gene. V lost 7 bases, J lost 6 bases, and 10 bases lay in between. The CDR3 covers 11 residues. The CDR3 bases are TGTGCCAGCAAAGTGGTCTCCGAGCAGTACTTC. Amino acid sequence: CASKVVSEQYF.

Of note for this clonotype: In this CDR3 the conserved last residue, phenylalanine or tryptophan, is missing, so a read error is likely. V usage is TRBV28 and J usage is TRBJ2-3, with 8 bases that match TRBD2. Germline V CDR1 and CDR2: MDHEN, SYDVKM. The trim removed 4 bases at V and 2 bases at J, leaving 8 bases unmatched. The CDR3 is 16 amino acids. CDR3 protein: CASSWGLDLVTDTQYL. The CDR3 bases are TGTGCCAGCAGTTGGGGACTAGATTTGGTCACAGATACGCAGTATCTT.

The chain recombines TRBV15 with TRBJ2-3; TRBD2 agrees at 8 bases. The CDR3 is made up of 17 amino acids. V was clipped by 2 bases and J by 4 bases; unmatched bases: 11. Germline V lookup: CDR1 LNHNV, CDR2 YYDKDF (reference sequence). CDR3 nucleotides: TGTGCCACCAGCAGATTGGGGGGGGGACTAGGTTCAGATACGCAGTATTTT. This encodes CATSRLGGGLGSDTQYF.

This clonotype was recorded a few times. The chain employs TRBV7-2 and TRBJ2-1, with TRBD2 matching 9 bases. CDR3 length equals 16 residues. CDR1 and CDR2 from the germline V gene are SGHTA and FQGNSA. J lost 2 bases, V lost 5 bases, and 7 bases had no gene match. For the CDR3, the DNA is TGTGCCAGCAGCACCCCACTAGCGGGTACCTACAATGAGCAGTTCTTC. This codes for CASSTPLAGTYNEQFF. Based on the CDR3 plus reference TRBV7-2 and TRBJ2-1, the full variable domain is GAGVSQSPSNKVTEKGKDVELRCDPISGHTALYWYRQSLGQGLEFLIYFQGNSAPDKSGLPSDRFSAERTGGSVSTLTIQRTQQEDSAVYLCASSTPLAGTYNEQFFGPGTRLTVL.

V is TRBV27 and J is TRBJ2-7, with 8 bases lining up with TRBD2. V was pared by 6 bases and J by 2 bases, with 9 bases of the junction left unmatched. The CDR3 contains 15 residues. Per the germline V gene, CDR1 is MNHEY and CDR2 is SMNVEV (reference sequence). CDR3: CASRKETSGAYEQYF. The CDR3 nucleotides are TGTGCCAGCAGGAAGGAAACTAGCGGAGCCTACGAGCAGTACTTC.

This chain connects TRBV5-4 to TRBJ2-7, with 10 positions matching TRBD2. Per germline, CDR1 SGHNT and CDR2 YYREEE (reference sequence). Trimming removed 0 bases from V and 7 bases from J; junction bases left unmatched: 7. The length of the CDR3 is 15 residues. The CDR3 here is CASSLALAGVSEQYF. CDR3 nucleotides: TGTGCCAGCAGCTTGGCCCTAGCGGGAGTGAGTGAGCAGTACTTC.